The 25 T cell receptor beta chains below come from one sample, sequenced in a study of beta chain features in type 1 diabetes. Study results and caveats: Patients with Type 1 diabetes showed moderately but significantly shorter TCRB CDR3s in all four CD4+ subsets.

Which antigens these TCRs recognize remains unknown. The investigators reverse transcribed all of the isolated RNA, so they sequenced expressed TCRB transcripts. The method was immunoSEQ multiplex PCR; TCRdb's version includes in-frame clones alone and lacks a portion of them. The data hold 640,000 or so clones, with roughly 12% observed a single time. The sample comprised naive CD4+ T cells from blood. These receptors were collected from a man in his late teens or twenties with type 1 diabetes.

The gene calls are TRBV30 and TRBJ2-7; D remains ambiguous. This CDR3 region has 11 residues. V gave up 0 bases and J gave up 6 bases, with 6 bases separating them. Germline assignment: CDR1 GTSNPN and CDR2 SVGIG (reference sequence). CDR3 nucleotides: TGTGCCTGGAGTGTAATCGGCGAGCAGTACTTC. Protein: CAWSVIGEQYF.

This sequence joins TRBV30 and TRBJ2-7; TRBD1 might be the D (6 bases). There are 10 residues in the CDR3. The V end lost 4 bases, the J end lost 6 bases, and 7 bases lay between the germline ends. Germline V gene lookup returns CDR1 GTSNPN and CDR2 SVGIG (reference sequence). The CDR3 nucleotides are TGTGCCTGGAAAGGGGGCGAGCAGTACTTC. This gives the protein CAWKGGEQYF.

A remark on this clone: Other nucleotide sequences from this sample produce the same CDR3. The chain is built from TRBV30 and TRBJ1-1; D is uncertain. Germline V gene data show CDR1 as GTSNPN and CDR2 as SVGIG (reference sequence). V gave up 4 bases and J gave up 5 bases, with 11 bases separating them. CDR3 length equals 12 residues. CDR3 coding DNA: TGTGCCTGGAATGTAGGAGGGACTGAAGCTTTCTTT. It is translated as CAWNVGGTEAFF.

This clone was counted only a few times. An end of the junction differs from the germline gene, which may be a read error. The chain has TRBV4-1 and TRBJ1-2, with 10 bases lining up with TRBD1. Germline V lookup: CDR1 MGHRA, CDR2 YSYEKL. This CDR3 spans 13 amino acids. The CDR3 nucleotides read TGCGCCAGCAGCCAAGAGCGGGACAGGGGAGGTGTATTC. It translates to CASSQERDRGGVF.

This clone occurred a few times. The chain links TRBV30 to TRBJ2-3, with 14 bases that match TRBD2. The germline CDR1 and CDR2 sequences are GTSNPN and SVGIG (reference sequence). The trim removed 1 base at V and 8 bases at J, leaving 5 bases unmatched. The CDR3 is made up of 15 amino acids. The CDR3 region is CAWSATSGGASTQYF. The CDR3 bases are TGTGCCTGGAGTGCGACTAGCGGGGGGGCTAGTACGCAGTATTTT. The variable domain in full, completed from reference TRBV30 and TRBJ2-3, reads SQTIHQWPATLVQPVGSPLSLECTVEGTSNPNLYWYRQAAGRGLQLLFYSVGIGQISSEVPQNLSASRPQDRQFILSSKKLLLSDSGFYLCAWSATSGGASTQYFGPGTRLTVL.

This clone was detected only a few times. The genes are TRBV10-3 and TRBJ1-4; D is possibly TRBD1 (6 bases). V gave up 0 bases and J gave up 3 bases, with 8 bases separating them. From germline, CDR1 is ENHRY and CDR2 SYGVKD. The CDR3 length is 15 residues. The CDR3 reads CAISESGASNEKLFF. The DNA for the CDR3 is TGTGCCATCAGTGAGTCGGGGGCTTCTAATGAAAAACTGTTTTTT.

This clone was recorded a few times. The genes are TRBV10-2 and TRBJ2-3; 10 nucleotides line up with TRBD2. From germline, CDR1 is WSHSY and CDR2 SAAADI. V dropped 8 bases and J dropped 6; count of bases not matched to a gene: 8. This CDR3 is built from 14 residues. Here the CDR3 reads CASGWSGGADTQYF. CDR3 in DNA: TGCGCCAGCGGTTGGAGCGGGGGGGCCGATACGCAGTATTTT.

This clone turned up a few times. This chain joins TRBV21-1 and TRBJ2-7. TRBV21-1 is a pseudogene. The length of the CDR3 is 14 residues. CDR3 DNA sequence: TGTGCCACCTCCGACCTCTATTTCTCCTACGAGCAGTACTTC. Translating gives CATSDLYFSYEQYF.

V gene TRBV12-5 combines with J gene TRBJ2-5; D unresolved. This CDR3 is built from 13 residues. V was cut by 1 base and J by 1 base, with 4 bases left in between. From germline, CDR1 is LGHNT and CDR2 FRNRAP. In nucleotides, the CDR3 is TGTGCTAGTGGTTTGGACAGCCAAGAGACCCAGTACTTC. The encoded protein is CASGLDSQETQYF.

This sequence joins TRBV4-1 and TRBJ1-6; weak D call: TRBD1 (5 bases). The V gene's germline CDR1 is MGHRA and CDR2 YSYEKL. Between the trimmed V and J ends, which lost 1 base and 10 bases, there was a span of 11 bases. CDR3 size: 14 residues. The CDR3, as DNA: TGCGCCAGCAGCCAAGCAGGGATTGGATCACCCCTCCACTTT. It specifies CASSQAGIGSPLHF.

This clone was detected a few times. The chain recombines TRBV6-6 with TRBJ1-6; TRBD1 matches 7 bases. From germline, CDR1 is MNHNY and CDR2 SVGAGI (reference sequence). V lost 5 bases and J lost 6; bases outside the gene matches: 4. CDR3 size: 14 residues. The CDR3 here is CASSTNRGNSPLHF. The CDR3 nucleotides are TGTGCCAGCAGTACTAACAGGGGTAATTCACCCCTCCACTTT.

In this sample, this clone turned up a few times. CDR3 region: CASSLFGMNTEAFF. The CDR3 region has the DNA TGTGCCAGCAGCCTATTCGGAATGAACACTGAAGCTTTCTTT. The gene calls are TRBV7-2 and TRBJ1-1; D not certain. CDR3 length equals 14 residues. CDR1 SGHTA and CDR2 FQGNSA come from the germline V gene. Trimming took off 5 bases at V and 0 bases at J, with 10 bases between the two ends.

This clone came up a few times. The gene calls are TRBV9 and TRBJ2-5; D unresolved. The CDR3 has 12 residues. The V gene's germline CDR1 is SGDLS and CDR2 YYNGEE. Trimming pared 0 bases from V and 5 bases from J, leaving 5 bases between. Here the CDR3 DNA reads TGTGCCAGCAGCGTAGGGTTCGAGACCCAGTACTTC. It translates to CASSVGFETQYF.

The CDR3 nucleotides are TGTGCCAGCAGCTTAGTGGCAGGGAGCACAGATACGCAGTATTTT. It specifies CASSLVAGSTDTQYF. The chain carries TRBV7-9 and TRBJ2-3; weak D call: TRBD1 (5 bases). CDR3 length: 15 amino acids. Trimming took off 1 base at V and 0 bases at J, with 8 bases between the two ends. CDR1 and CDR2 (germline): SEHNR, FQNEAQ (reference sequence).

J is TRBJ2-1 and V is TRBV28; 7 nucleotides align to TRBD1. Looked up from germline, CDR1 is MDHEN and CDR2 is SYDVKM. The CDR3 totals 16 residues. Trimming took 4 bases from V and 8 from J; bases not matched to a gene: 14. This CDR3 reads CASSSYVSQGTDEQFF. The CDR3 region has the DNA TGTGCCAGCAGTTCCTACGTATCACAGGGGACAGATGAGCAGTTCTTC.

This clone was observed a few times. Other DNA sequences within the sample encode an identical CDR3. The V call is TRBV5-1, the J call TRBJ1-2, with a tentative D call TRBD1 (6 bases). The germline gives CDR1 SGHRS, CDR2 YFSETQ. The CDR3 loop spans 13 amino acids. Deletions cut 0 bases from V and 6 bases from J, with 9 bases between. The CDR3 coding sequence is TGCGCCAGCAGCTTGGGCCAGGGGAATGGCTACACCTTC. This codes for CASSLGQGNGYTF.

This clone turned up a few times. The rearrangement links TRBV6-5 to TRBJ1-2; possibly TRBD1 for D (5 bases). This CDR3 has 15 residues. Germline V gives CDR1 MNHEY, CDR2 SVGAGI. V lost 7 bases and J lost 8, with 23 bases in between. CDR3 coding DNA: TGTGCCAGCAAGGAGGGGAGAACTGCAAGCAGGGGCTACACCTTC. Its protein product is CASKEGRTASRGYTF.

On this clone: This sample also contains other DNA sequences that code for the same CDR3. The rearrangement links TRBV7-9 to TRBJ1-1, with 8 bases that match TRBD1. The germline CDR1 and CDR2 sequences are SEHNR and FQNEAQ (reference sequence). CDR3 size: 14 residues. Unmatched junction bases numbered 3, after V lost 5 bases and J lost 1 base. CDR3 residues: CASSPGQGNTEAFF. The DNA for the CDR3 is TGTGCCAGCAGCCCCGGACAGGGGAACACTGAAGCTTTCTTT.

This clone showed up just a few times. This chain connects TRBV9 to TRBJ2-5, with D perhaps matching TRBD1 (6 bases). Germline V CDR1 and CDR2: SGDLS, YYNGEE. With 7 bases removed from V and 0 bases from J, the gap between germline ends came to 13 bases. The CDR3 runs 14 residues. The CDR3 nucleotides read TGTGCCAGCTCTCCCGGGACAAACCAAGAGACCCAGTACTTC. As protein: CASSPGTNQETQYF.

The chain couples TRBV5-1 to TRBJ2-2; a weak D match, TRBD2 (5 bases). Germline-derived CDR1 and CDR2 are SGHRS and YFSETQ. The CDR3 totals 16 residues. Deletions cut 6 bases from V and 4 bases from J, with 19 bases between. CDR3 coding DNA: TGCGCCAGCAACGGGAAAGCGGCCCCCGGCACCGGGGAGCTGTTTTTT. It translates to CASNGKAAPGTGELFF.

This clone was counted a few times. The CDR3 here is CSAHGRLYTEAFF. In nucleotides, the CDR3 is TGCAGCGCCCACGGGAGACTTTACACTGAAGCTTTCTTT. The rearrangement joins TRBV29-1 to TRBJ1-1; no clear D gene. Germline V lookup: CDR1 SQVTM, CDR2 ANQGSEA. This CDR3 has 13 amino acids. The V end lost 7 bases, the J end lost 3 bases, and 15 bases lay between the germline ends. The variable domain in full, completed from reference TRBV29-1 and TRBJ1-1, reads SAVISQKPSRDICQRGTSLTIQCQVDSQVTMMFWYRQQPGQSLTLIATANQGSEATYESGFVIDKFPISRPNLTFSTLTVSNMSPEDSSIYLCSAHGRLYTEAFFGQGTRLTVV.

The chain recombines TRBV7-9 with TRBJ1-1; possible D gene TRBD1, 5 bases. Germline assignment: CDR1 SEHNR and CDR2 FQNEAQ (reference sequence). The CDR3 has 13 residues. Trimming stripped 0 bases from V and 7 bases from J, with 9 bases between. The CDR3 loop is CASSLAGGNEAFF. The CDR3 coding sequence is TGTGCCAGCAGCTTAGCGGGGGGTAATGAAGCTTTCTTT.

J is TRBJ1-2 and V is TRBV6-6; 7 bases align to TRBD1. V trimming: 2 bases; J trimming: 7 bases; junction bases outside the gene matches: 10. This CDR3 contains 15 residues. Per germline, CDR1 MNHNY and CDR2 SVGAGI (reference sequence). The CDR3 coding sequence is TGTGCCAGCAGTTACCTGGGCAGGGGGAGTGTTGGCTACACCTTC. Translated: CASSYLGRGSVGYTF.

The rearrangement joins TRBV27 to TRBJ1-6; perhaps TRBD1 as D (6 bases). Germline V gene data show CDR1 as MNHEY and CDR2 as SMNVEV (reference sequence). The CDR3 loop spans 17 amino acids. Trimming pared 5 bases from V and 0 bases from J, leaving 14 bases between. The CDR3 DNA sequence: TGTGCCAGCAGTCTGACAGGCCAAAGCTCCTATAATTCACCCCTCCACTTT. Its protein product is CASSLTGQSSYNSPLHF.

This clone was observed a handful of times. The chain carries TRBV29-1 and TRBJ2-7, with 7 bases identical to TRBD1. Germline V gives CDR1 SQVTM, CDR2 ANQGSEA. Trimming cost V 3 bases and J 2 bases; bases outside gene matches: 1. This CDR3 is 12 amino acids long. CDR3 nucleotides: TGCAGCGTTGAGGGGACAGCCTACGAGCAGTACTTC. This encodes CSVEGTAYEQYF.